In this sample, the clone carrying this T cell receptor beta chain turned up many times. Its target is not known. Per the authors' pipeline: CDR3 differences across clinicopathological groups were used to build a distant-metastasis classifier for papillary thyroid cancer. TCRdb recomputed clones from the PCR reads via MiXCR. None of the V and J calls come from the authors' own analysis; TCRdb made them. The data contain roughly 93,000 clones, roughly 12% of them singletons. This specimen belongs to a study of metastatic and nonmetastatic thyroid tumors. Overall study results and limits: Malignant thyroid tumors reportedly had TCR beta diversity that was significantly higher than in benign nodules, in blood and tumor.

The germline gives CDR1 MNHEY, CDR2 SMNVEV (reference sequence). The CDR3 runs 14 residues. Trimming took off 3 bases at V and 4 bases at J, with 12 bases between the two ends. Nobody among the patients had been given any treatment before thyroid surgery. The TCR originated in a female donor with papillary thyroid cancer or a benign thyroid nodule (not recorded which). Some clones in this sample may be carry-over from other donors' samples. The chain couples TRBV27 to TRBJ1-1, with D maybe TRBD1 (5 bases). The sequencing input was blood. The CDR3 bases are TGTGCCAGCAGTTTCCGGGGGGGATCCACTGAAGCTTTCTTT. As protein: CASSFRGGSTEAFF.